This T cell receptor (beta chain) was recorded in a study of cytomegalovirus exposure and HLA in healthy donors. Use of 60 Vbeta and 13 Jbeta primers characterized the PCR. Profiled with immunoSEQ multiplex PCR; TCRdb holds only in-frame clones, not every one. The sample has approximately 96,000 clones; approximately 74% are singletons. V lost 3 bases to trimming and J lost 6 bases; unmatched junction nucleotides: 3. CDR3 size: 14 residues. CDR1 and CDR2 (germline): SEHNR, FQNEAQ (reference sequence). Specimen: PBMCs. The receptor's source is a male donor in good health and CMV-seronegative. The genes are TRBV7-9 and TRBJ2-1; 9 bases are shared with TRBD2. CDR3 amino acids: CASSLTSGLNEQFF. CDR3 nucleotide sequence: TGTGCCAGCAGCTTGACTAGCGGCCTCAATGAGCAGTTCTTC.